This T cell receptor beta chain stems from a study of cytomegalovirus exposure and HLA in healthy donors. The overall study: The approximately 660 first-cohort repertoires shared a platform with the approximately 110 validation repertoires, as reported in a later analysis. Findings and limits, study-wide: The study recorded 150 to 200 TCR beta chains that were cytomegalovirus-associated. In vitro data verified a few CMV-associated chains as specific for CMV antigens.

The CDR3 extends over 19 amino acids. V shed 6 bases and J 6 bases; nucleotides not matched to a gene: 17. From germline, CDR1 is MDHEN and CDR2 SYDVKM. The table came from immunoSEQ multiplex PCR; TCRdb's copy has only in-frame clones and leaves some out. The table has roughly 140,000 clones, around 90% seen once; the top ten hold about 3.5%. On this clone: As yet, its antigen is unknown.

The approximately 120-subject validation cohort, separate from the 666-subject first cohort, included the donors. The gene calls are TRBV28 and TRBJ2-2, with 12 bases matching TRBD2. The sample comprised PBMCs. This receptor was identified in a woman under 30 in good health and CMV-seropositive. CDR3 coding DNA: TGTGCCAGCAGCATCCCGGCTAGCGGGAGGGAGTCTTTCGCCGGGGAGCTGTTTTTT. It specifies CASSIPASGRESFAGELFF.